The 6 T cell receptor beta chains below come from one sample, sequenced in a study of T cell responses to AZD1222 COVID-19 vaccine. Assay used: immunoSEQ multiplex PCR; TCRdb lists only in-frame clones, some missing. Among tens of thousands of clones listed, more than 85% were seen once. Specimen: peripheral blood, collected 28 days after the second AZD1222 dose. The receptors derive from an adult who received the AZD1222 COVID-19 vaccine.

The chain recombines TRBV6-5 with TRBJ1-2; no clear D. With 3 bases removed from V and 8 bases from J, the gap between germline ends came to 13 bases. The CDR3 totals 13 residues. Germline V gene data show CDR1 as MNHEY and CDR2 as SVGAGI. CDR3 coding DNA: TGTGCCAGCAGTTATAGGGAGCTGGGGGGCTACACCTTC. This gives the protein CASSYRELGGYTF.

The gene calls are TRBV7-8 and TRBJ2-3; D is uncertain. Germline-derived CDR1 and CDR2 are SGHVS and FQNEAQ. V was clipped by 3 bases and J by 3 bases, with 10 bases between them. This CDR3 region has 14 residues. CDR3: CASSLFTGTDTQYF. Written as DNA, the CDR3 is TGTGCCAGCAGCTTGTTTACTGGTACAGATACGCAGTATTTT.

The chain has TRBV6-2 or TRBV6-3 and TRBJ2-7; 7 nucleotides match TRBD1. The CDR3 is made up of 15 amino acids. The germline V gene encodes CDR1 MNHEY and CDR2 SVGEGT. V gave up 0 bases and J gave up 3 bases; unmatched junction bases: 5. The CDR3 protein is CASSYSSRGSYEQYF. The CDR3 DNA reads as TGTGCCAGCAGTTACTCCTCCAGGGGGAGCTACGAGCAGTACTTC.

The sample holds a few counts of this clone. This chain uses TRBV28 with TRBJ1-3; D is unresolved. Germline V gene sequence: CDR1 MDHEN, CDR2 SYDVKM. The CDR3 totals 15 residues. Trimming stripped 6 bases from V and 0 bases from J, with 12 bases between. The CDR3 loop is CASSPGSSSGNTIYF. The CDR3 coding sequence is TGTGCCAGCAGCCCCGGGTCGAGCTCTGGAAACACCATATATTTT.

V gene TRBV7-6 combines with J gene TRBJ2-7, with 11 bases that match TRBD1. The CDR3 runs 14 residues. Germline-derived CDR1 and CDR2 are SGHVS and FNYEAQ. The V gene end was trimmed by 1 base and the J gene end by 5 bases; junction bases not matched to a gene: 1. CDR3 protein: CASSLGTGGNEQYF. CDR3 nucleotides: TGTGCCAGCAGCTTAGGGACAGGGGGCAACGAGCAGTACTTC.

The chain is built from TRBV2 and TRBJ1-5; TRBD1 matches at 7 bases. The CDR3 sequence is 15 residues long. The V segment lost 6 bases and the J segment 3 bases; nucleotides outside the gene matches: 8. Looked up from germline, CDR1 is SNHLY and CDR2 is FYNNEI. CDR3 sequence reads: CASSETGRDNQPQHF. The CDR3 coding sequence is TGTGCCAGCAGCGAGACAGGGAGGGACAATCAGCCCCAGCATTTT.